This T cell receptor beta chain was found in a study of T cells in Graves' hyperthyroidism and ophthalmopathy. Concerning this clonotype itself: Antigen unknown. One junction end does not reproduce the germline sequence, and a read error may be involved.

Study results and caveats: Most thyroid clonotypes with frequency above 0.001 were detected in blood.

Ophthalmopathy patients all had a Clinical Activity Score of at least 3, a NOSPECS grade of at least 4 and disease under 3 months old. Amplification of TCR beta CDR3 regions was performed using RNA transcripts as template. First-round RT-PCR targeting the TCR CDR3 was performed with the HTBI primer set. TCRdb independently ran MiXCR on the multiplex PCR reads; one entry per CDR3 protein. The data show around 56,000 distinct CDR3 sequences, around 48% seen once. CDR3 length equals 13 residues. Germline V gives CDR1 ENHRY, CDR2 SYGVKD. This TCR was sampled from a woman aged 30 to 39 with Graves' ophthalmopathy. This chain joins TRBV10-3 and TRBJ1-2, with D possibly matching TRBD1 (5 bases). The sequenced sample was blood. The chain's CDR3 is CAISEAGFNGHTF. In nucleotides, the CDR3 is TGTGCCATCAGTGAAGCAGGGTTTAATGGCCACACCTTC.